Below, one T cell receptor beta chain is given with its context. Antigen: not known. Per germline, CDR1 DFQATT and CDR2 SNEGSKA (reference sequence). There are 13 residues in the CDR3. V lost 5 bases and J 9 bases, leaving 19 bases between the germline ends. By quantitative 5'-RACE with molecular barcodes, the TCR beta libraries were made. TCRdb passed the 5' RACE reads through MiXCR, listing each CDR3 protein once. The profile shows a few hundred thousand distinct CDR3 sequences, approximately 20% of them singletons. This sample is drawn from a study of CD8 T cells in ankylosing spondylitis. Overall study results and limits: Reports say disease-linked clones showed up significantly more in matched ankylosing spondylitis synovial fluid. Some motif variants had been reported before (in reactive arthritis synovial fluid and blood). Within ankylosing spondylitis blood, a TCR beta motif made up of seven to nine highly homologous variants appeared to be characteristic. Disease-linked clones displayed a CD8+ phenotype and appeared relatively rarely in peripheral blood.

Input material: blood, either unsorted or a sorted T cell fraction (not recorded which). V gene TRBV20-1 combines with J gene TRBJ1-1; TRBD1 is a possible D gene (6 bases). This receptor was identified in a male donor with ankylosing spondylitis. Here the CDR3 DNA reads TGCAGTGCTTTCCGGGACATGCCTGGTAAAGCTTTCTTT. Translation: CSAFRDMPGKAFF.